The table lists the clone carrying this TCR beta chain with a few counts. Its matching antigen is unknown. The data were obtained in a study of cytomegalovirus exposure and HLA in healthy donors. Study-wide context: In terms of ancestry, the Caucasian-associated cluster contained 75% to 90% of the approximately 430 genotyped donors. Study-wide results and caveats: Most TCRs appeared rarely, but some public TCRs recurred in many donors. Testing in vitro showed a few CMV-associated chains specific for CMV antigens.

Donors were ostensibly healthy at sampling, although undocumented immune exposures were probable. The CDR3 loop spans 14 amino acids. V was shortened by 5 bases and J by 3 bases, with 10 bases between the two germline ends. Germline assignment: CDR1 LNHDA and CDR2 SQIVND (reference sequence). The primer mix had 60 Vbeta and 13 Jbeta primers. The protocol was immunoSEQ multiplex PCR, while the TCRdb copy is restricted to in-frame clones and leaves out a portion. Of about 210,000 clones listed, about 80% are singletons. This TCR derives from a male donor in good health and CMV-seronegative. The genes are TRBV19 and TRBJ2-2, with TRBD2 as a possible D gene (5 bases). The sequencing input was PBMCs. For the CDR3, the DNA is TGTGCCAGTAGTCCAACTAGGGACACCGGGGAGCTGTTTTTT. As protein: CASSPTRDTGELFF.